One and the same sample provided the 21 T cell receptor beta chains below, sequenced in a study of immune cell composition in non-small cell lung cancer. Only in-frame clones appear in the TCRdb table, and some are missing; sequencing was by immunoSEQ multiplex PCR. The sample contains several thousand clones, around 67% of which appear only once. Normal lung was taken at the farthest possible site, at least 3 cm from tumour. The sample consisted of non-adjacent lung tissue. Every receptor here comes from a human donor with non-small cell lung cancer.

The chain recombines TRBV10-2 with TRBJ2-4; 9 bases align to TRBD2. V was pared by 3 bases and J by 0 bases, with 9 bases of the junction left unmatched. Germline values: CDR1 WSHSY, CDR2 SAAADI. The CDR3 runs 18 residues. CDR3 protein: CASSERIAGDQAKNIQYF. The CDR3 region has the DNA TGCGCCAGCAGTGAACGAATAGCGGGGGATCAAGCCAAAAACATTCAGTACTTC.

This clone was found a few times. The chain combines TRBV5-4 with TRBJ2-7; 9 positions match TRBD1. V lost 4 bases and J lost 7; bases outside the gene matches: 12. Per germline, CDR1 SGHNT and CDR2 YYREEE (reference sequence). The CDR3 runs to 15 residues. The CDR3, as DNA: TGTGCCAGCAGCGGGGGGACAGGGACGGGTGGAGAGCAGTACTTC. Translated: CASSGGTGTGGEQYF.

This clone was observed a few times. The chain links TRBV7-9 to TRBJ1-1; D not resolved. The CDR3 extends over 11 amino acids. Germline assignment: CDR1 SEHNR and CDR2 FQNEAQ (reference sequence). Trimming cost V 8 bases and J 5 bases, with 9 bases left between them. The CDR3: CASSPGTEAFF. In DNA form, the CDR3 reads TGTGCCAGCTCTCCGGGGACTGAAGCTTTCTTT.

V gene TRBV5-4 combines with J gene TRBJ2-7, with TRBD2 matching over 7 bases. Unmatched junction bases numbered 11, after V lost 6 bases and J lost 2 bases. CDR3 length equals 15 residues. CDR1 is SGHNT, CDR2 YYREEE, per germline (reference sequence). CDR3 residues: CASTVGGVGPYEQYF. CDR3 nucleotide sequence: TGTGCCAGCACCGTTGGGGGGGTTGGCCCCTACGAGCAGTACTTC. Combining the CDR3 with reference TRBV5-4 and TRBJ2-7 gives the whole variable domain ETGVTQSPTHLIKTRGQQVTLRCSSQSGHNTVSWYQQALGQGPQFIFQYYREEENGRGNFPPRFSGLQFPNYSSELNVNALELDDSALYLCASTVGGVGPYEQYFGPGTRLTVT.

CDR3 DNA sequence: TGTGCCAGCAGCTTGGATCTGGGCAACACTGAAGCTTTCTTT. Protein product: CASSLDLGNTEAFF. The rearrangement joins TRBV5-6 to TRBJ1-1; D not resolved. Trimming took 0 bases from V and 2 from J, leaving 8 bases between them. The germline CDR1 and CDR2 sequences are SGHDT and YYEEEE. The CDR3 is 14 amino acids.

The table lists this clone with a count of one. V is TRBV7-9 and J is TRBJ2-1; TRBD2 matches 15 bases. V was clipped by 4 bases and J by 2 bases; unmatched bases: 0. The CDR3 totals 16 residues. Germline lookup yields CDR1 SEHNR and CDR2 FQNEAQ (reference sequence). CDR3 residues: CASSWTSGGAYNEQFF. CDR3 nucleotides: TGTGCCAGCAGCTGGACTAGCGGGGGGGCCTACAATGAGCAGTTCTTC. Variable domain in full (rest from reference TRBV7-9 and TRBJ2-1): DTGVSQNPRHKITKRGQNVTFRCDPISEHNRLYWYRQTLGQGPEFLTYFQNEAQLEKSRLLSDRFSAERPKGSFSTLEIQRTEQGDSAMYLCASSWTSGGAYNEQFFGPGTRLTVL.

The table lists this clone with a count of one. The genes are TRBV2 and TRBJ2-3; unclear D gene. CDR1 and CDR2 (germline): SNHLY, FYNNEI. Trimming cost V 0 bases and J 0 bases, with 10 bases left between them. This CDR3 has 16 residues. CDR3 region: CASSEAPYSSTDTQYF. CDR3 in DNA: TGTGCCAGCAGTGAAGCCCCGTACTCTAGCACAGATACGCAGTATTTT.

In its sample, this clone ranks as medium-sized. J is TRBJ2-7 and V is TRBV18; D might be TRBD2 (7 bases). V was pared by 4 bases and J by 0 bases, with 13 bases between. CDR3 length equals 15 residues. The germline V gene encodes CDR1 KGHSH and CDR2 LQKENI. The CDR3 DNA reads TGTGCCAGCTCACGGGGGGGGCAGGCCTCCTACGAGCAGTACTTC. It specifies CASSRGGQASYEQYF. Combining the CDR3 with reference TRBV18 and TRBJ2-7 gives the whole variable domain NAGVMQNPRHLVRRRGQEARLRCSPMKGHSHVYWYRQLPEEGLKFMVYLQKENIIDESGMPKERFSAEFPKEGPSILRIQQVVRGDSAAYFCASSRGGQASYEQYFGPGTRLTVT.

V usage is TRBV15 and J usage is TRBJ2-5, with D maybe TRBD2 (6 bases). This CDR3 has 14 residues. Germline V lookup: CDR1 LNHNV, CDR2 YYDKDF (reference sequence). The V and J ends lost 4 bases and 3 bases respectively, with 12 bases between them. Written as DNA, the CDR3 is TGTGCCACCAGCATGGGAGGCAGGGAAGAGACCCAGTACTTC. This sequence encodes CATSMGGREETQYF.

By share of the sample, this clone is medium-sized. The rearrangement joins TRBV4-3 to TRBJ2-7; TRBD2 matches at 12 bases. This CDR3 contains 17 residues. V gave up 4 bases and J gave up 3 bases; unmatched junction bases: 10. CDR1 and CDR2 (germline): LGHNA, YSLEER. CDR3 sequence reads: CASSPTTSGGSRYEQYF. The CDR3 region has the DNA TGCGCCAGCAGCCCGACCACTAGCGGGGGGTCCCGCTACGAGCAGTACTTC.

This clone was counted between two and nine times. V gene TRBV11-2 combines with J gene TRBJ1-1, with a weak D call TRBD1 (5 bases). The ends were cut back, 7 bases at V and 8 bases at J, with 11 bases in the middle. The germline V gene encodes CDR1 SGHAT and CDR2 FQNNGV. This CDR3 region has 11 residues. The CDR3, as DNA: TGTGCCAGCAACCTCGACAGCGAAGCTTTCTTT. Amino acid sequence: CASNLDSEAFF.

This clone was counted between two and nine times. The gene calls are TRBV6-1 and TRBJ1-2, with 7 nucleotides matching TRBD1. The CDR3 covers 15 residues. After removal of 4 bases from V and 3 bases from J, the junction contained 8 bases not matched to a gene. From germline, CDR1 is MNHNS and CDR2 SASEGT. CDR3 DNA sequence: TGTGCCAGCAGTGGTCCCGGGCAGGGGGACTATGGCTACACCTTC. As protein: CASSGPGQGDYGYTF.

This sequence joins TRBV4-1 and TRBJ2-2, with D perhaps TRBD2 (5 bases). The CDR3 length is 13 residues. Germline lookup yields CDR1 MGHRA and CDR2 YSYEKL. The V end lost 4 bases, the J end lost 4 bases, and 7 bases lay between the germline ends. The CDR3 spells CASSLGLTGELFF. CDR3 nucleotides: TGCGCCAGCAGCCTCGGACTCACCGGGGAGCTGTTTTTT.

To note about this clone: One end of the junction does not line up with germline, which may come from a read error. J is TRBJ2-1 and V is TRBV11-2, with 14 bases that match TRBD2. Germline loops: CDR1 SGHAT, CDR2 FQNNGV. CDR3 length: 16 residues. The CDR3 sequence: CASNLGLAGGYNEQFF. CDR3 nucleotides: TGTGCCAGCAACTTAGGACTAGCGGGGGGCTACAATGAGCAGTTCTTC.

Only a few counts were recorded for this clone. The chain links TRBV19 to TRBJ2-7; the D gene is possibly TRBD1 (5 bases). Trimming pared 5 bases from V and 0 bases from J, leaving 11 bases between. CDR1 and CDR2 from the germline V gene are LNHDA and SQIVND (reference sequence). The CDR3 extends over 14 amino acids. The CDR3 DNA reads as TGTGCCAGTAGTGGACATCCTAGCTCCTACGAGCAGTACTTC. Protein product: CASSGHPSSYEQYF.

The V call is TRBV10-1, the J call TRBJ2-3; D is unclear. Germline V gene sequence: CDR1 WNHNN, CDR2 SYGVQD (reference sequence). There are 16 residues in the CDR3. Trimming cost V 0 bases and J 2 bases, with 12 bases left between them. The CDR3 spells CASSESIELNTDTQYF. CDR3 coding DNA: TGCGCCAGCAGTGAGTCAATCGAACTAAACACAGATACGCAGTATTTT.

This clone was recorded once. The gene calls are TRBV7-8 and TRBJ1-2; 7 bases are shared with TRBD1. V lost 4 bases, J lost 4 bases, and 6 bases stayed unmatched. The germline V gene has CDR1 SGHVS and CDR2 FQNEAQ. The CDR3 extends over 14 amino acids. The CDR3 sequence is CASSSPDRSYGYTF. CDR3 nucleotides: TGTGCCAGCAGCTCCCCGGACAGGTCCTATGGCTACACCTTC.

V usage is TRBV19 and J usage is TRBJ1-4, with 8 nucleotides matching TRBD1. V was pared by 6 bases and J by 7 bases, with 10 bases of the junction left unmatched. This CDR3 has 15 residues. Germline values: CDR1 LNHDA, CDR2 SQIVND (reference sequence). The CDR3 DNA is TGTGCCAGTAGAGACAGGGAAGGGACAGGTGAAAAACTGTTTTTT. Translating it yields CASRDREGTGEKLFF.

The DNA of the CDR3 is TGTGCCAGCAGCTTGAGGGGCGGACTAGCGGGGGGCTCAGCGGAGACCCAGTACTTC. Its translation is CASSLRGGLAGGSAETQYF. The J gene is TRBJ2-5, the V gene TRBV5-8, with TRBD2 identical over 14 bases. Unmatched junction bases numbered 13, after V lost 1 base and J lost 5 bases. CDR1 SGHTS and CDR2 YDEGEE come from the germline V gene. This CDR3 has 19 residues.

This chain joins TRBV5-1 and TRBJ1-1, with TRBD1 as a possible D gene (5 bases). The CDR3 consists of 13 residues. The germline V gene has CDR1 SGHRS and CDR2 YFSETQ. Trimming took 4 bases from V and 3 from J, leaving 10 bases between them. DNA of the CDR3: TGCGCCAGCAGCGCTGGACATGACACTGAAGCTTTCTTT. Its translation: CASSAGHDTEAFF.

The J gene is TRBJ1-6, the V gene TRBV5-8; the D is unclear. V was shortened by 4 bases and J by 6 bases, with 5 bases between the two germline ends. This CDR3 contains 12 residues. CDR1 is SGHTS, CDR2 YDEGEE, per germline. The CDR3, as DNA: TGTGCCAGCAGCCCAGTTAATTCACCCCTCCACTTT. Its translation is CASSPVNSPLHF. Full variable domain (outside the CDR3, taken from reference TRBV5-8 and TRBJ1-6): EAGVTQSPTHLIKTRGQQATLRCSPISGHTSVYWYQQALGLGLQFLLWYDEGEERNRGNFPPRFSGRQFPNYSSELNVNALELEDSALYLCASSPVNSPLHFGNGTRLTVT.